This T cell receptor (beta chain) was obtained from a study of cytomegalovirus exposure and HLA in healthy donors. TCRdb's copy holds only in-frame clones and misses some; the assay was immunoSEQ multiplex PCR. The sample includes 150,000 to 200,000 clones, about 85% seen only once; the top ten take 16%. The J segment lost 9 bases and the V segment lost 3 bases, leaving 8 bases of the junction unmatched. CDR1 is KGHSH and CDR2 is LQKENI in the germline V gene. The CDR3 spans 14 residues. Sequences were obtained from PBMCs. The chain uses TRBV18 and TRBJ2-1; 7 bases agree with TRBD1. The source is a man in his late teens or twenties in good health and CMV-seropositive. The CDR3 sequence is CASSPPGTVSEQFF. Written as DNA, the CDR3 is TGTGCCAGCTCACCGCCAGGGACAGTCAGTGAGCAGTTCTTC.